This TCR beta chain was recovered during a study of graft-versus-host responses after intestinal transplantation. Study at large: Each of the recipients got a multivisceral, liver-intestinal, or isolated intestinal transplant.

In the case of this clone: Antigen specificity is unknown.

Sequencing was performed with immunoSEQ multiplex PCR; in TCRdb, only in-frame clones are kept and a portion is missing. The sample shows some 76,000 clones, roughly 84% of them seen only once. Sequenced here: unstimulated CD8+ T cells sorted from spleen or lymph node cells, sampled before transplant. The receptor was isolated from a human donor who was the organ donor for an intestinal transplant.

DNA of the CDR3: TGTGCCAGCAGTGAGAGGGACAGGGAGTTTCGGGATGGCTACACCTTC. Protein: CASSERDREFRDGYTF. The chain joins TRBV6-1 to TRBJ1-2, with TRBD1 matching 9 bases. Germline CDR1 is MNHNS and CDR2 is SASEGT. The ends lost 3 bases at V and 6 bases at J; junction bases unmatched: 11. There are 16 residues in the CDR3.